The rows below give T cell receptor beta chains drawn from one sample of a study of OX40 agonist ivuxolimab in advanced cancers. Profiling relied on immunoSEQ multiplex PCR, and the TCRdb table lists in-frame clones only, not all of them. The data show more than 70,000 clones, just over 90% seen once. This specimen was CD4+ or CD8+ T cells sorted from blood, taken in a trial of the OX40 agonist ivuxolimab. The receptor source for this set is an adult with an advanced solid tumor such as melanoma, head and neck, liver or kidney cancer. The CDR3 runs from the conserved cysteine through the conserved F or W. The D gene is left open where the match is weak. The listing skips clone size in some rows; elsewhere it reads once, few, many or a size class.

>-|TRBV28|TRBJ2-7|TRBD2
TGTGCCAGCAGATCAGGGGCCCCAGCGGGAGGAGACGAGCAGTACTTC
CASRSGAPAGGDEQYF
>-|TRBV7-2|TRBJ2-5|-
TGTGCCAGCAGCGTAATAGGGAGGCGAGAGACCCAGTACTTC
CASSVIGRRETQYF
>-|TRBV6-5|TRBJ2-1|-
TGTGCCAGCAGTTACTCTTCAGGAGGGAATGAGCAGTTCTTC
CASSYSSGGNEQFF
>-|TRBV14|TRBJ2-1|TRBD2
TGTGCCAGCAGCCAATTTAGCGGGAGCTCCTACAATGAGCAGTTCTTC
CASSQFSGSSYNEQFF
>-|TRBV5-1|TRBJ2-3|-
TGCGCCAGCAGGCAGACAGATACGCAGTATTTT
CASRQTDTQYF
>-|TRBV7-3|TRBJ2-1|-
TGTGCCAGCAGCTTAGGACTTGGTGAGCAGTTCTTC
CASSLGLGEQFF
>once|TRBV28|TRBJ2-2|-
TGTGCCAGCAGTTCTCCGGGCGGGTCGAACACCGGGGAGCTGTTTTTT
CASSSPGGSNTGELFF
>few|TRBV28|TRBJ1-5|-
TGTGCCAGCAGTTCGGGGGCGGAGCCCCAGCATTTT
CASSSGAEPQHF
>-|TRBV7-2|TRBJ2-3|-
TGTGCCAGCAGCGCATACACAGATACGCAGTATTTT
CASSAYTDTQYF
>-|TRBV5-1|TRBJ2-7|-
TGCGCCAGCAGGGACTCCTACGAGCAGTACTTC
CASRDSYEQYF
>-|TRBV28|TRBJ2-7|-
TGTGCCAGCAGTCCGACCGGGACGGCTACCTACGAGCAGTACTTC
CASSPTGTATYEQYF
>-|TRBV15|TRBJ1-1|-
TGTGCCACCAGCAGAGATGACGGACGGTCCCTAGGAAACACTGAAGCTTTCTTT
CATSRDDGRSLGNTEAFF
>-|TRBV19|TRBJ1-1|-
TGTGCCAGTAGTTCAATCAGCGGCACTGAAGCTTTCTTT
CASSSISGTEAFF
>-|TRBV5-1|TRBJ1-2|TRBD1
TGCGCCAGCAGCTTGGAGTCGGGACAGCCGGGCACCTTC
CASSLESGQPGTF
>-|TRBV6-5|TRBJ2-3|TRBD2
TGTGCCAGCAGTCGGAGCGGGAGGTCAGATACGCAGTATTTT
CASSRSGRSDTQYF
>-|TRBV4-1|TRBJ2-5|-
TGCGCCAGCAGCCATGCACCAGGGAATTTACAAGAGACCCAGTACTTC
CASSHAPGNLQETQYF
>-|TRBV7-2|TRBJ2-1|-
TGTGCCAGCAGCTCCCGGGCAACGAGTCCCTACAATGAGCAGTTCTTC
CASSSRATSPYNEQFF
>-|TRBV27|TRBJ1-2|-
TGTGCCAGCAGTTTTCGACCGACCGGGGGGGGGTGGTACTATGGCTACACCTTC
CASSFRPTGGGWYYGYTF
>-|TRBV6-1|TRBJ2-1|-
TGTGCCAGCAGCGGGGAGAGCAGGGATGAGCAGTTCTTC
CASSGESRDEQFF
>-|TRBV9|TRBJ2-3|TRBD1
TGTGCCAGCAGCCCTAGACCGGACAGGGGGGGAGATACGCAGTATTTT
CASSPRPDRGGDTQYF
>-|TRBV27|TRBJ2-2|-
TGTGCCAGCAGTTTTAGGGGGGGCGGGGAGCTGTTTTTT
CASSFRGGGELFF
>-|TRBV28|TRBJ2-7|TRBD2
TGTGCCAGCAGGACTAGCGGAAACTACGAGCAGTACTTC
CASRTSGNYEQYF
>-|TRBV7-9|TRBJ2-7|TRBD2
TGTGCCAGCAGCCCCCGGACTAGCGGGAGTGTTGTCGGCTACGAGCAGTACTTC
CASSPRTSGSVVGYEQYF
>-|TRBV6-6|TRBJ2-3|-
TGTGCCAGCAGTTACTCGCTATGGACTACAGATACGCAGTATTTT
CASSYSLWTTDTQYF
>-|TRBV19|TRBJ2-1|TRBD2
TGTGCCAGCAACAAACGGGGACTAGCGGGACGCAATGAGCAGTTCTTC
CASNKRGLAGRNEQFF
>-|TRBV7-2|TRBJ2-5|TRBD2
TGTGCCAGCAGCTTAACACTAGCGGGAGTAGAGACCCAGTACTTC
CASSLTLAGVETQYF
>few|TRBV5-1|TRBJ2-5|TRBD1
TGCGCCAGCAGCGTGGGACAGGGGGTGGGAAACCAAGAGACCCAGTACTTC
CASSVGQGVGNQETQYF
>-|TRBV6-5|TRBJ2-1|TRBD2
TGTGCCAGCAGCCCTAGCGGGGGCTCCTACAATGAGCAGTTCTTC
CASSPSGGSYNEQFF